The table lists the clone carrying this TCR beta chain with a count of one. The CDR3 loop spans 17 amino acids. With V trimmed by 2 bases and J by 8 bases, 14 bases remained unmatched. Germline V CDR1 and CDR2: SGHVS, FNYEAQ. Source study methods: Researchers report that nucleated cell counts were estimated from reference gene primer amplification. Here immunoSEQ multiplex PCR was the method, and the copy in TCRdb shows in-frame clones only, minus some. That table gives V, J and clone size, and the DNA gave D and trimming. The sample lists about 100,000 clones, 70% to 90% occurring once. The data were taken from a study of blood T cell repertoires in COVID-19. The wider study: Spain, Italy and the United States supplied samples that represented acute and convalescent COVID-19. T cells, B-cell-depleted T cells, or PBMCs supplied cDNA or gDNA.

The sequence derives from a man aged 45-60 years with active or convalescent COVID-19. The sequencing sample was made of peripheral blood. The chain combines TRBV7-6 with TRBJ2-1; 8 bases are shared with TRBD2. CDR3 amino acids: CASSLRVAGTILHEQFF. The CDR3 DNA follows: TGTGCCAGCAGCTTAAGAGTAGCGGGGACCATTTTACATGAGCAGTTCTTC.